The T cell receptor beta chain under discussion was sequenced for a study of blood T cell repertoires in COVID-19 (dated by TCRdb to 2018 to 2020). For context, the study as a whole: Collaborator samples came from the United States, Italy and Spain and covered acute and convalescent phases of COVID-19. The material from the prospective study consisted of cDNA or gDNA derived from T cells, B-cell-depleted T cells, or PBMCs. The repertoires were made available in a free public database intended to serve as a resource for research on the immune response to SARS-CoV-2. Nearly every sample came with metadata listing a de-identified subject ID, COVID-19 status, age in years and sex. Deeply sampled blood TCRbeta repertoires from subjects exposed to, actively infected with, or recovered from COVID-19 were included in the dataset. Where HLA class I and class II types were available, the types were taken from metadata supplied by the sample provider, not from assay-based typing. Samples came from the ongoing ImmuneRACE study (first 160 participants) plus 1,254 subjects from 6 global collaborators. Paper-wide results and their limitations: How much clinical and demographic metadata was included differed by source and by participant, and the metadata was provided uncurated.

V and J are truncated by 5 bases and 4 bases respectively, leaving an intervening sequence of 14 bases. Taken from the germline V gene, the CDR1 and CDR2 loops are SGHTA and FQGNSA. The CDR3 starts with the cysteine, ends with the phenylalanine, and has 14 residues. This entry keeps only the CDR3 DNA: 42 bases, framed from base 1. TCRbeta CDR3 regions were amplified from genomic DNA using the immunoSEQ Assay, a bias-controlled multiplex PCR. The study's own analysis went as follows. The number of nucleated cells in each sample was estimated by amplification of reference gene primers within the assay. Sequence reads were collapsed and filtered to measure the absolute abundance of every unique TCRbeta CDR3 rearrangement. For each sample, productive Simpson clonality was calculated by taking the square root of Simpson's diversity index across productive rearrangements. Here the immuneACCESS table is served through TCRdb, limited to in-frame sequences with V and J called. Missing clones are a known gap in these copies; in checked studies unresolved V genes cover under half, and the rest lacks a known reason. V and J calls and clone size are given by that table; D and trimming were obtained from the DNA. This sample has about 520,000 clones in its table, and approximately 85% of those were observed once. Approximately 3.2% of the sample comes from the top ten.

The collaborating institutions used their own protocols to collect whole blood in K2EDTA tubes. For TCRbeta analysis, collaborators shipped samples as frozen whole blood, isolated PBMCs, or DNA extracted from either of those sample types. A word on this clone: This clone's antigen is unknown. Per-base qualities were not stored, and no clone one base away is much larger.

Sequencing was carried out using peripheral blood. The TCR originated in a human donor in a cohort sampled during active COVID-19. The chain is made from TRBV7-2 and TRBJ1-1; D gene: possibly TRBD1, on 6 matching bases. The CDR3 has the sequence CASSIRTGLTEAFF. In nucleotide form, the sequence is TGTGCCAGCAGCATACGAACAGGGCTCACTGAAGCTTTCTTT.